This passage covers 28 T cell receptor beta chains from one sample sequenced in a study of blood T cells in healthy people across ages. A second PCR, run for roughly 7 to 11 cycles, used a sample-barcoded 5' primer plus a J-beta primer mix. Each CDR3 protein is one row after TCRdb ran MiXCR on the 5' RACE reads. The sample lists about 840,000 distinct CDR3 sequences, roughly 29% seen once, with roughly a tenth in the top ten. The same sample was also used in a study of T cells of mothers and their children.

Sequences were obtained from blood. These receptors all come from a woman in her forties in good health.

The rearrangement links TRBV28 to TRBJ2-7; the match to TRBD1 covers 7 bases. The ends lost 6 bases at V and 2 bases at J; junction bases unmatched: 10. Germline V gene data show CDR1 as MDHEN and CDR2 as SYDVKM. The CDR3 has 15 amino acids. The DNA for the CDR3 is TGTGCCAGCAGCTCATCCGGGACAGTCCCCTACGAGCAGTACTTC. Its translation is CASSSSGTVPYEQYF.

This clonotype appeared many times. The gene calls are TRBV29-1 and TRBJ2-7; either TRBD1 or TRBD2 may fit D (5 bases each). The V end lost 7 bases, the J end lost 3 bases, and 16 bases lay between the germline ends. Germline values: CDR1 SQVTM, CDR2 ANQGSEA. CDR3 length: 13 residues. DNA for the CDR3: TGCAGCGCTAAGAGGGGCCGGGGCTACGAGCAGTACTTC. It codes for CSAKRGRGYEQYF.

V usage is TRBV5-1 and J usage is TRBJ2-5; TRBD2 matches at 8 bases. Germline-derived CDR1 and CDR2 are SGHRS and YFSETQ. The CDR3 has 13 amino acids. Germline trimming cut 4 bases from V and 13 bases from J; bases unmatched to any gene: 12. The CDR3 sequence: CASSGGTRYERYF. CDR3 DNA sequence: TGCGCCAGCAGCGGCGGGACTAGGTACGAGCGGTACTTC.

The table lists this clonotype with many counts. This chain connects TRBV7-8 to TRBJ2-7; tentative D call: TRBD2 (6 bases). CDR1 SGHVS and CDR2 FQNEAQ come from the germline V gene. This CDR3 is 16 amino acids long. V lost 5 bases and J lost 0, with 17 bases in between. The CDR3 region has the DNA TGTGCCAGCAGCCCCCAATCTAGCGCGAGCTCCTACGAGCAGTACTTC. Its protein is CASSPQSSASSYEQYF.

This clonotype has just a few counts. V usage is TRBV5-6 and J usage is TRBJ2-1, with D tentatively TRBD1 (5 bases). There are 16 residues in the CDR3. The V and J ends lost 2 bases and 2 bases respectively, with 14 bases between them. Per the germline V gene, CDR1 is SGHDT and CDR2 is YYEEEE. CDR3 in amino acids: CASSFSGHQTYNEQFF. The CDR3 nucleotides are TGTGCCAGCAGCTTTTCAGGGCACCAAACCTACAATGAGCAGTTCTTC.

To note about this clonotype: Being one base from a much bigger clone, this may be a read error. The rearrangement joins TRBV11-2 to TRBJ2-5, with 8 bases lining up with TRBD2. The CDR3 is made up of 16 amino acids. CDR1 and CDR2 (germline): SGHAT, FQNNGV. The CDR3 here is CASSLLGRGGREAQYF. The CDR3 DNA sequence: TGTGCCAGCAGCTTATTGGGTCGGGGGGGCCGAGAGGCCCAGTACTTC.

This clonotype was seen at least ten times. The chain links TRBV3-1 to TRBJ2-5; 13 bases agree with TRBD2. J gave up 11 bases and V 0 bases, and 6 bases lay outside the gene matches. This CDR3 comprises 15 residues. CDR1 is LGHDT, CDR2 YNNKEL, per germline (reference sequence). Here the CDR3 reads CASSQERTSGGLQYF. The CDR3 nucleotides are TGTGCCAGCAGCCAAGAAAGGACTAGCGGGGGCTTACAGTACTTC.

This clonotype was counted only a few times. This sequence joins TRBV15 and TRBJ1-1; the D is unclear. V lost 1 base and J 3 bases, leaving 3 bases between the germline ends. The CDR3 has 12 amino acids. Germline V gene data show CDR1 as LNHNV and CDR2 as YYDKDF (reference sequence). The CDR3 loop reads CATSRGDTEAFF. CDR3 in DNA: TGTGCCACCAGCAGAGGGGACACTGAAGCTTTCTTT.

The chain has TRBV6-5 and TRBJ1-2; 7 positions agree with TRBD1. The CDR3 runs to 13 residues. Germline V gives CDR1 MNHEY, CDR2 SVGAGI. The V segment lost 5 bases and the J segment 4 bases; nucleotides outside the gene matches: 4. The CDR3 region is CASSDRVPYGYTF. The CDR3 bases are TGTGCCAGCAGTGACAGGGTCCCCTATGGCTACACCTTC.

The chain uses TRBV3-1 and TRBJ2-4; 9 bases line up with TRBD1. The end of the DNA aligns better with TRBJ2-7, so the J call may be wrong. This CDR3 is 14 amino acids long. CDR1 is LGHDT, CDR2 YNNKEL, per germline (reference sequence). The CDR3 reads CASSPGQGPCEQYF. CDR3 sequence (DNA): TGTGCCAGCAGCCCGGGACAGGGACCCTGCGAGCAGTACTTC.

This clonotype was observed a few times. This may stem from a read error, because a much larger clone lies one nucleotide away. The chain recombines TRBV15 with TRBJ2-6; possible D gene TRBD1, 6 bases. Germline CDR1 LNHNV, CDR2 YYDKDF (reference sequence). This CDR3 spans 18 amino acids. V dropped 8 bases and J dropped 0 bases, with 20 bases sitting between them. The CDR3 nucleotides are TGTGCCACCTCTAAGGGACATCCCACCCACTCTGGGGCCAACGTCCTGACTTTC. Translated: CATSKGHPTHSGANVLTF. Complete variable domain (other parts from reference TRBV15 and TRBJ2-6): DAMVIQNPRYQVTQFGKPVTLSCSQTLNHNVMYWYQQKSSQAPKLLFHYYDKDFNNEADTPDNFQSRRPNTSFCFLDIRSPGLGDTAMYLCATSKGHPTHSGANVLTFGAGSRLTVL.

This clonotype was detected ten times or more. CDR3 nucleotide sequence: TGTGCCAGCAGCGAACCTAGGGGGTGGAGTGAGCAGTTCTTC. Amino acids: CASSEPRGWSEQFF. V usage is TRBV11-2 and J usage is TRBJ2-1, with D possibly matching TRBD1 (6 bases). V lost 5 bases and J lost 9, with 17 bases in between. Germline CDR1 is SGHAT and CDR2 is FQNNGV. The CDR3 runs to 14 residues. The variable domain in full, completed from reference TRBV11-2 and TRBJ2-1, reads EAGVAQSPRYKIIEKRQSVAFWCNPISGHATLYWYQQILGQGPKLLIQFQNNGVVDDSQLPKDRFSAERLKGVDSTLKIQPAKLEDSAVYLCASSEPRGWSEQFFGPGTRLTVL.

This clonotype was recorded a few times. The genes are TRBV6-6 and TRBJ1-6; TRBD1 matches 9 bases. Losses at the gene ends were 7 bases for V and 9 bases for J; bases not matched to a gene: 10. Germline V gene sequence: CDR1 MNHNY, CDR2 SVGAGI (reference sequence). The CDR3 loop spans 15 amino acids. CDR3 region: CASTTVGQGTSPLHF. CDR3 DNA: TGTGCCAGCACCACGGTGGGACAGGGCACTTCACCCCTCCACTTT.

Comments on this clonotype: A clone one base away is much larger, so this may be a read error. V gene TRBV30 combines with J gene TRBJ1-2, with 8 bases matching TRBD1. This CDR3 comprises 12 residues. Germline V gene data show CDR1 as GTSNPN and CDR2 as SVGIG (reference sequence). The J segment lost 8 bases and the V segment lost 2 bases, leaving 4 bases of the junction unmatched. The CDR3 DNA follows: TGTGCCTGGAGTCCCGCAGGGGGCGGCTACACCTTC. This sequence encodes CAWSPAGGGYTF.

This clonotype was seen repeatedly, ten times or more. Here the CDR3 reads CASSQDLDGQQFF. CDR3 coding DNA: TGCGCCAGCAGCCAAGATCTCGACGGGCAGCAGTTCTTC. The genes are TRBV4-1 and TRBJ2-1; D gene uncertain. Trimming took off 0 bases at V and 11 bases at J, with 11 bases between the two ends. Germline CDR1 and CDR2: MGHRA and YSYEKL. The CDR3 is 13 residues long.

In the case of this clonotype: A read error is possible here, since a much larger clone lies one base away. The V call is TRBV20-1, the J call TRBJ2-7; possibly TRBD2 for D (6 bases). Germline CDR1 and CDR2: DFQATT and SNEGSKA (reference sequence). The CDR3 sequence is 13 residues long. The chain's CDR3 is CSTREATTNEQYF. For the CDR3, the DNA is TGCAGTACTAGGGAGGCCACGACGAACGAGCAGTACTTC.

This clonotype was seen a few times. The chain carries TRBV9 and TRBJ2-1, with 8 positions matching TRBD2. The CDR3 length is 16 residues. V trimming: 0 bases; J trimming: 4 bases; junction bases outside the gene matches: 6. The V gene's germline CDR1 is SGDLS and CDR2 YYNGEE. CDR3 DNA sequence: TGTGCCAGCAGCGTAGGATGGGGCGGGGGGTACAATGAGCAGTTCTTC. It codes for CASSVGWGGGYNEQFF.

This clonotype was found a few times. The rearrangement links TRBV14 to TRBJ2-1; possibly TRBD2 for D (6 bases). This CDR3 comprises 14 residues. CDR1 and CDR2 (germline): SGHDN, FVKESK. Trimming left V 4 bases short and J 5 bases short, with 12 bases between. The CDR3 here is CASSPGDWNNEQFF. The CDR3 DNA reads TGTGCCAGCAGCCCTGGGGACTGGAACAATGAGCAGTTCTTC.

This chain links TRBV7-2 with TRBJ2-7; tentative D call: TRBD2 (5 bases). Trimming shortened V by 1 base and J by 6 bases, and 10 bases separated the two germline ends. Germline values: CDR1 SGHTA, CDR2 FQGNSA. The CDR3 totals 13 residues. CDR3 DNA sequence: TGTGCCAGCAGCTTAGTAGAGGGCCTCGAGCAGTACTTC. Translated, it gives CASSLVEGLEQYF. Variable domain in full (rest from reference TRBV7-2 and TRBJ2-7): GAGVSQSPSNKVTEKGKDVELRCDPISGHTALYWYRQSLGQGLEFLIYFQGNSAPDKSGLPSDRFSAERTGGSVSTLTIQRTQQEDSAVYLCASSLVEGLEQYFGPGTRLTVT.

This clonotype was counted a few times. The chain carries TRBV3-1 and TRBJ2-7; 7 positions agree with TRBD2. V lost 6 bases, J lost 9 bases, and 8 bases stayed unmatched. Germline V lookup: CDR1 LGHDT, CDR2 YNNKEL (reference sequence). The CDR3 sequence is 12 residues long. The chain's CDR3 is CASSRGGIGQYF. CDR3 nucleotides: TGTGCCAGCAGTCGGGGAGGGATCGGGCAGTACTTC.

The gene calls are TRBV7-6 and TRBJ1-1; D is unresolved. CDR1 and CDR2 (germline): SGHVS, FNYEAQ. V was clipped by 5 bases and J by 5 bases, with 18 bases between them. The length of the CDR3 is 15 residues. The CDR3 DNA reads TGTGCCAGCAGCCGAGCGGGGTTGAGCCTGACTGAAGCTTTCTTT. It specifies CASSRAGLSLTEAFF.

This clonotype was seen repeatedly, ten times or more. The rearrangement links TRBV5-1 to TRBJ2-6, with D possibly being TRBD2 (6 bases). CDR1 SGHRS and CDR2 YFSETQ come from the germline V gene. With 4 bases removed from V and 2 bases from J, the gap between germline ends came to 13 bases. The CDR3 contains 16 residues. The CDR3 nucleotides are TGCGCCAGCAGCCTCCCCGGAGGGGCTGGGGCCAACGTCCTGACTTTC. Translating gives CASSLPGGAGANVLTF.

Many counts were recorded for this clonotype. Compared with germline, one end of the junction differs, possibly owing to a read error. This chain's CDR3 is CSAGDRGLYEQYF. Here the CDR3 DNA reads TGCAGTGCTGGAGACAGGGGGCTATACGAGCAGTACTTC. The chain links TRBV20-1 to TRBJ2-7, with 10 bases fitting TRBD1. This CDR3 contains 13 residues. Germline-derived CDR1 and CDR2 are DFQATT and SNEGSKA (reference sequence).

As for this clonotype: This could be a read error, since a much larger clone is one nucleotide away. The chain carries TRBV4-3 and TRBJ1-5, with D perhaps matching TRBD1 (6 bases). The germline CDR1 and CDR2 sequences are LGHNA and YSLEER. The CDR3 contains 16 residues. The V end was cut by 0 bases, the J end by 2 bases, with 11 bases between. The CDR3, as DNA: TGCGCCAGCAGCCAAGATAGCAGGGGAGGCAATCAGCCCCAGCATTTT. Amino acid sequence: CASSQDSRGGNQPQHF.

This rearrangement joins TRBV28 to TRBJ2-1; the D is unclear. Trimming pared 6 bases from V and 12 bases from J, leaving 15 bases between. Germline V CDR1 and CDR2: MDHEN, SYDVKM. This CDR3 is built from 12 residues. The CDR3 sequence: CASRDGSYGQFF. DNA for the CDR3: TGTGCCAGCAGGGACGGCTCCTACGGGCAGTTCTTC.

The chain links TRBV20-1 to TRBJ2-3; D is undetermined. In germline, CDR1 is DFQATT, CDR2 SNEGSKA (reference sequence). The CDR3 runs to 15 residues. V gave up 0 bases and J gave up 0 bases, with 10 bases separating them. The CDR3 DNA reads as TGCAGTGCTAGAGATTTAAGGGTGAGCACAGATACGCAGTATTTT. This gives the protein CSARDLRVSTDTQYF.

This clonotype occurred many times. With a much larger clone just one base away, this may be a read error. The chain joins TRBV5-1 to TRBJ2-1; 13 positions match TRBD2. The CDR3 spans 15 residues. J gave up 6 bases and V 4 bases, and 4 bases lay outside the gene matches. Germline CDR1 SGHRS, CDR2 YFSETQ. CDR3 loop: CASSKTSGGCNEQFF. The CDR3 nucleotides read TGCGCCAGCAGCAAGACTAGCGGGGGGTGCAATGAGCAGTTCTTC. Together with reference TRBV5-1 and TRBJ2-1, the CDR3 gives the full variable domain: KAGVTQTPRYLIKTRGQQVTLSCSPISGHRSVSWYQQTPGQGLQFLFEYFSETQRNKGNFPGRFSGRQFSNSRSEMNVSTLELGDSALYLCASSKTSGGCNEQFFGPGTRLTVL.

The genes are TRBV20-1 and TRBJ1-5, with D perhaps TRBD1 (6 bases). The ends were cut back, 3 bases at V and 2 bases at J, with 14 bases in the middle. CDR3 length: 15 residues. CDR1 and CDR2 (germline): DFQATT, SNEGSKA (reference sequence). CDR3 DNA: TGCAGTGCTAGGGAGGGGGGTGGAGGCAATCAGCCCCAGCATTTT. This encodes CSAREGGGGNQPQHF.